This T cell receptor beta chain appears in the sequencing data of a study of control samples from healthy donors and cancer patients. A few counts support this clone. V lost 5 bases and J lost 8, with 12 bases in between. The CDR3 has 12 residues. Germline V lookup: CDR1 SEHNR, CDR2 FQNEAQ (reference sequence). Sequenced by immunoSEQ multiplex PCR; TCRdb stores in-frame clones only, minus some. The sample yields about 130,000 clones, 85% to 95% seen once. The receptor comes from a man older than 75 with head and neck cancer. The gene calls are TRBV7-9 and TRBJ1-2; D might be TRBD1 (5 bases). Material for sequencing was PBMCs. The CDR3 protein is CASSPAGYGYTF. CDR3 in DNA: TGTGCCAGCAGCCCAGCAGGGTACGGCTACACCTTC.